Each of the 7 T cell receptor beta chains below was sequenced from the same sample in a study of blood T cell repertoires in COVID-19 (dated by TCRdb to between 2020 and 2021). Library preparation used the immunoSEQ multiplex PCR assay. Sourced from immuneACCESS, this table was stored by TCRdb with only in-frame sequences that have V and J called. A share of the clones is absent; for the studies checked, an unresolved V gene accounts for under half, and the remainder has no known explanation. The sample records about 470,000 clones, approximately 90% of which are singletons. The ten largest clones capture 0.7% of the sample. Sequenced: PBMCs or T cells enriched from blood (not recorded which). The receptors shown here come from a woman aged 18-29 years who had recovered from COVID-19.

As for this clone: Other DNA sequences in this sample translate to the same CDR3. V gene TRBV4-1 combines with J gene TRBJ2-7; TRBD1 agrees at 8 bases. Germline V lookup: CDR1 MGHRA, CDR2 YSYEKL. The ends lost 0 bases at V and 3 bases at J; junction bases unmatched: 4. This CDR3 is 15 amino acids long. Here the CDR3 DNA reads TGCGCCAGCAGCCAAGATCCCGGACAGGGCTACGAGCAGTACTTC. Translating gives CASSQDPGQGYEQYF.

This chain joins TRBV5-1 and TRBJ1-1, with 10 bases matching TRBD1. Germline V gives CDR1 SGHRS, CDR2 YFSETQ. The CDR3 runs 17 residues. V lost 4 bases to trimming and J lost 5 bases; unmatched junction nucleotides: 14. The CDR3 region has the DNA TGCGCCAGCAGCCGCGCGGGGGACAGGGGATTTATAACTGAAGCTTTCTTT. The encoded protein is CASSRAGDRGFITEAFF.

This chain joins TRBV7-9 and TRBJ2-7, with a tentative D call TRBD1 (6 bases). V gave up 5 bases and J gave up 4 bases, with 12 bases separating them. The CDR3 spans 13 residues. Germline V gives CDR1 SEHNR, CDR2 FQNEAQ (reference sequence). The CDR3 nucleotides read TGTGCCAGCAGCCCTATGACAGGTTACGAGCAGTACTTC. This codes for CASSPMTGYEQYF.

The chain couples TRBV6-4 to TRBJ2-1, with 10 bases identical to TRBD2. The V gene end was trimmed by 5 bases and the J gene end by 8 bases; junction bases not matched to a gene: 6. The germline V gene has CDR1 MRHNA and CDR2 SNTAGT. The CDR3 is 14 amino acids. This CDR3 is CASSLTSGVDEQFF. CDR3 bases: TGTGCCAGCAGTCTAACTAGCGGGGTAGATGAGCAGTTCTTC.

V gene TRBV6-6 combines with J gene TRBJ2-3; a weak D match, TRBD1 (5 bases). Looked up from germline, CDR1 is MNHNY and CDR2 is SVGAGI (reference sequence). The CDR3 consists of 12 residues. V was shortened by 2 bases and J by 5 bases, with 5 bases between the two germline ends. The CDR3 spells CASSYQGDTQYF. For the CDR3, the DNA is TGTGCCAGCAGTTACCAGGGAGATACGCAGTATTTT.

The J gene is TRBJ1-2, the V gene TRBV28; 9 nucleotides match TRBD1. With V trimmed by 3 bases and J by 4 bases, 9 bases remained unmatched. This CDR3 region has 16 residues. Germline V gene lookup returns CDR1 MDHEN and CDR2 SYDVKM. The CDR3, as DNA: TGTGCCAGCAGTTTTGGGGCGACAGGGGGGATCTATGGCTACACCTTC. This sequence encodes CASSFGATGGIYGYTF.

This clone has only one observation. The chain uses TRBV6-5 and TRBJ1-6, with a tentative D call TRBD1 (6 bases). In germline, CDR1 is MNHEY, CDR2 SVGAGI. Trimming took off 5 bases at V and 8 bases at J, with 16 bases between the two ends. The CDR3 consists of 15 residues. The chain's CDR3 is CASSRGDKSHSPLHF. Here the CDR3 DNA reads TGTGCCAGCAGTAGAGGGGACAAATCCCATTCACCCCTCCACTTT.